This T cell receptor beta chain was captured in a study of cytomegalovirus exposure and HLA in healthy donors. This CDR3 region has 15 residues. Germline assignment: CDR1 LNHDA and CDR2 SQIVND (reference sequence). V lost 3 bases, J lost 3 bases, and 5 bases stayed unmatched. PCR used 60 Vbeta primers and 13 Jbeta primers. Sequencing was performed with immunoSEQ multiplex PCR; in TCRdb, only in-frame clones are kept and a portion is missing. The sample shows 150,000 to 200,000 clones, roughly 84% of them seen only once. This TCR was sampled from a boy between 2 and 15 years old in good health and CMV-seronegative. The specimen was PBMCs. The chain links TRBV19 to TRBJ1-5; TRBD1 matches at 7 bases. CDR3 residues: CASSIPTGTNQPQHF. CDR3 DNA: TGTGCCAGTAGTATTCCGACAGGGACCAATCAGCCCCAGCATTTT.